This T cell receptor (beta chain) is drawn from a study of cytomegalovirus exposure and HLA in healthy donors. PCR amplification relied on 60 Vbeta primers (plus 13 Jbeta primers). The data were produced by immunoSEQ multiplex PCR, yet TCRdb's version contains in-frame clones alone and is incomplete. This repertoire shows roughly 130,000 clones, roughly 80% found once; its top ten account for 2.1%. V dropped 4 bases and J dropped 0 bases, with 7 bases sitting between them. This CDR3 region has 14 residues. In germline, CDR1 is MNHNS, CDR2 SASEGT. This clonotype originated in a young man in good health and CMV-seronegative. The V gene is TRBV6-1, the J gene TRBJ1-5; D not resolved. The sample was PBMCs. The CDR3 loop reads CASSAYISNQPQHF. CDR3 nucleotides: TGTGCCAGCAGTGCTTACATTAGCAATCAGCCCCAGCATTTT.